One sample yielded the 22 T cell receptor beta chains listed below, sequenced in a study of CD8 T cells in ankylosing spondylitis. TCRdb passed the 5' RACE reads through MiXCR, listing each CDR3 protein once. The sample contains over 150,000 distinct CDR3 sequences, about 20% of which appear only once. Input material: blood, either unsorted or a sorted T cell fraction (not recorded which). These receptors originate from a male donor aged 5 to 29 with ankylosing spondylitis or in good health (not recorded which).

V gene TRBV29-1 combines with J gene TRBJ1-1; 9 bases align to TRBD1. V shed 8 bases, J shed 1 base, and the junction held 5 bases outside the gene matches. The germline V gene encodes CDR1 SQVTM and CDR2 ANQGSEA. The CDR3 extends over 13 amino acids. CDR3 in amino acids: CSLVTGGNTEAFF. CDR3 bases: TGCAGCCTGGTGACAGGGGGGAACACTGAAGCTTTCTTT.

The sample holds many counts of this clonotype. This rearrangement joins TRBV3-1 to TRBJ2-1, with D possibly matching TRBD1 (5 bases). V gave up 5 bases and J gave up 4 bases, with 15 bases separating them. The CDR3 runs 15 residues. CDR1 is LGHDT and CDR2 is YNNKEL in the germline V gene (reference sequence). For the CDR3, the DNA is TGTGCCAGCAGCAGCGACAGTTTTGGGTACAATGAGCAGTTCTTC. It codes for CASSSDSFGYNEQFF.

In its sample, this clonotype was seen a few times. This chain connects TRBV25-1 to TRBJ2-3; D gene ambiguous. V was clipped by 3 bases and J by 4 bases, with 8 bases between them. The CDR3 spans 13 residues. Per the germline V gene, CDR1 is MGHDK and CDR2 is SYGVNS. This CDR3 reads CASSDGYADTQYF. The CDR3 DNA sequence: TGTGCCAGCAGTGATGGGTACGCAGATACGCAGTATTTT.

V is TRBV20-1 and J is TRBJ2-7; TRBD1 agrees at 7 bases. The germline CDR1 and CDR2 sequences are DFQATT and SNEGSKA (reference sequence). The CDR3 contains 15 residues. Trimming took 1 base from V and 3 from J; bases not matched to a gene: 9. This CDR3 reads CSARGLTGKIYEQYF. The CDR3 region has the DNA TGCAGTGCTAGAGGTCTGACAGGGAAAATCTACGAGCAGTACTTC.

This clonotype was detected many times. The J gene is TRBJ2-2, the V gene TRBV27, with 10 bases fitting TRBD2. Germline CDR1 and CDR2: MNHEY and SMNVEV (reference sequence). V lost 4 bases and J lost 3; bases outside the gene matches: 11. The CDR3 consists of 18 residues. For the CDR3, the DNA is TGTGCCAGCAGTTGGGTGGGGCCTAGCGGGAGTCACACCGGGGAGCTGTTTTTT. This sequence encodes CASSWVGPSGSHTGELFF.

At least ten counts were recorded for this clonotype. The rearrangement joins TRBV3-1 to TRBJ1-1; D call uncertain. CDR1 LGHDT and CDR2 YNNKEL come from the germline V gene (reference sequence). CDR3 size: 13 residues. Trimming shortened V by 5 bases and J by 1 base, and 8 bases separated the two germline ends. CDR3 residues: CASSGNQNTEAFF. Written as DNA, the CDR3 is TGTGCCAGCAGCGGGAACCAGAACACTGAAGCTTTCTTT. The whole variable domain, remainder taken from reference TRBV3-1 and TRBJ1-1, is DTAVSQTPKYLVTQMGNDKSIKCEQNLGHDTMYWYKQDSKKFLKIMFSYNNKELIINETVPNRFSPKSPDKAHLNLHINSLELGDSAVYFCASSGNQNTEAFFGQGTRLTVV.

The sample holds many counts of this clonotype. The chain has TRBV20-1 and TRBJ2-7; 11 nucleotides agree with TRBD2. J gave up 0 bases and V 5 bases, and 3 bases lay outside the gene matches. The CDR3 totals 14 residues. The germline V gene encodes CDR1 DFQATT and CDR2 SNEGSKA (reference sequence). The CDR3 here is CSAPLAGGSYEQYF. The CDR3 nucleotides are TGCAGTGCTCCTCTAGCGGGAGGCTCCTACGAGCAGTACTTC.

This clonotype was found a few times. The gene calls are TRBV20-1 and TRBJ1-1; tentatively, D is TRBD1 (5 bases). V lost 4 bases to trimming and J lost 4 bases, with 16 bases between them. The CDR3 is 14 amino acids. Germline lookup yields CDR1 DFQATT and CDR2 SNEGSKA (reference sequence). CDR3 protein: CSAMGGIHSTEAFF. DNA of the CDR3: TGCAGTGCTATGGGGGGGATTCATTCCACTGAAGCTTTCTTT.

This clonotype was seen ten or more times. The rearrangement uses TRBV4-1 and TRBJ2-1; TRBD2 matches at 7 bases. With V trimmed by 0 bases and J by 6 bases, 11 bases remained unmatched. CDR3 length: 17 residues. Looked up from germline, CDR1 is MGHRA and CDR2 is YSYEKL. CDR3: CASSQEGWEGHGNEQFF. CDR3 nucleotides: TGCGCCAGCAGCCAAGAGGGGTGGGAGGGCCACGGCAATGAGCAGTTCTTC.

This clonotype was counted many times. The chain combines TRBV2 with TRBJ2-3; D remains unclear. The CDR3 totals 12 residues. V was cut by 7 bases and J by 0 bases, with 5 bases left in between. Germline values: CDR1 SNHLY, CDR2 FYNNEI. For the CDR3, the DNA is TGTGCCAGCAAAATAAGCACAGATACGCAGTATTTT. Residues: CASKISTDTQYF.

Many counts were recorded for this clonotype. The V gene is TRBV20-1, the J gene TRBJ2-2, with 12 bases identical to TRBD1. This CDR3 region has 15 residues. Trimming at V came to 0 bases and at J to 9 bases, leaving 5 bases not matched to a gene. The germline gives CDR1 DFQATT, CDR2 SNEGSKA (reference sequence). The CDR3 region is CSARDQGTGGRELFF. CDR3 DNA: TGCAGTGCTAGAGATCAAGGGACAGGGGGCCGGGAGCTGTTTTTT.

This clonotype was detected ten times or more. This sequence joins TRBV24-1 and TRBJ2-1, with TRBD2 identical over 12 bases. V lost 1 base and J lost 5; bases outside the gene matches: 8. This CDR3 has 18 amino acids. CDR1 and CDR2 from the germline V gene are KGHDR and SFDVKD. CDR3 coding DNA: TGTGCCACCAGTGATTTCCAAGGACTAGCGGGAAAGAACAATGAGCAGTTCTTC. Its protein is CATSDFQGLAGKNNEQFF.

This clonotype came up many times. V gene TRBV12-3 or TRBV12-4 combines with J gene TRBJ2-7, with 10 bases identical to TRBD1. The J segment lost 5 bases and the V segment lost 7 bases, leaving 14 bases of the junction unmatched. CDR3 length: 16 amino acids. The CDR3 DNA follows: TGTGCCAGCACACTCAAGACCGGGACAGGGGACAACGAGCAGTACTTC. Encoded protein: CASTLKTGTGDNEQYF.

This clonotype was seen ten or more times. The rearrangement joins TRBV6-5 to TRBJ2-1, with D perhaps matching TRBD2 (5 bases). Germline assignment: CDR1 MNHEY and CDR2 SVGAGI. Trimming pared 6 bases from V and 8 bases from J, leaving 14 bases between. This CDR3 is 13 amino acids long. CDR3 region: CASSNGVGDEQFF. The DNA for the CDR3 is TGTGCCAGCAGCAACGGGGTGGGAGATGAGCAGTTCTTC.

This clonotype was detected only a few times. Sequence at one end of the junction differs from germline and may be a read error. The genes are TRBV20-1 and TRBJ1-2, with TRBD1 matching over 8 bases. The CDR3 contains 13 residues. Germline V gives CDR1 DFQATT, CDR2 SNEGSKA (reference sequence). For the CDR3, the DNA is TGCAGCGCTATCGACAGGGGAGCCTATGGCTACACCTTC. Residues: CSAIDRGAYGYTF.

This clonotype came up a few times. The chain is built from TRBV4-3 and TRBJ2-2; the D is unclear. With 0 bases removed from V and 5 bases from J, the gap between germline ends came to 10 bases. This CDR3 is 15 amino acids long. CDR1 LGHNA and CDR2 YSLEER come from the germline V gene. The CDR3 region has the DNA TGCGCCAGCAGCCAAGAGAATTTGAGTACCGGGGAGCTGTTTTTT. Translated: CASSQENLSTGELFF.

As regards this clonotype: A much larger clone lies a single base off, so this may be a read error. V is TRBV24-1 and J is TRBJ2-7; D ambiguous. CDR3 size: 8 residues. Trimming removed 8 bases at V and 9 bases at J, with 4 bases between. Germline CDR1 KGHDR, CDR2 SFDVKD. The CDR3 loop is CATNGQYV. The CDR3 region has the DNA TGTGCCACCAACGGGCAGTACGTC.

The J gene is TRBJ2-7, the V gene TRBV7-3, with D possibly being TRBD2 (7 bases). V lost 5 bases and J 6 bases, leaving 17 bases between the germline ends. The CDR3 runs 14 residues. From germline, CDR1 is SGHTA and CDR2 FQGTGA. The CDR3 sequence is CASSPSTGGGEQYF. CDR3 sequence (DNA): TGTGCCAGCAGCCCCTCGACGGGGGGCGGCGAGCAGTACTTC.

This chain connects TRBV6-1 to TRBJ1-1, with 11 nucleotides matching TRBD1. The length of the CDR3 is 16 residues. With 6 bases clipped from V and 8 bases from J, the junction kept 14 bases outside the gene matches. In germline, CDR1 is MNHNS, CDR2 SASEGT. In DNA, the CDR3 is TGTGCCAGCAGCACCGGGACAGGGGGTTTGTTGCTAGAAGCTTTCTTT. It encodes CASSTGTGGLLLEAFF.

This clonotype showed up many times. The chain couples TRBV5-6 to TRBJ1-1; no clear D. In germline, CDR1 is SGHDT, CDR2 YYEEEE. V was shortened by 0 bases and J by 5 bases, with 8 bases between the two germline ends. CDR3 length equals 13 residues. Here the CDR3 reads CASSLGRETEAFF. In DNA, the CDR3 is TGTGCCAGCAGCTTGGGCAGAGAGACTGAAGCTTTCTTT.

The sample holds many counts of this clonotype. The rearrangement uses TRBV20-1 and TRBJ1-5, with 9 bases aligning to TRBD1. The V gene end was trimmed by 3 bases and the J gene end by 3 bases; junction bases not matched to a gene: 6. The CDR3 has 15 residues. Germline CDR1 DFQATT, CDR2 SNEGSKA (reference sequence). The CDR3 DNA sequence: TGCAGTGCTAGGACCGGGACAGGGAACAATCAGCCCCAGCATTTT. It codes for CSARTGTGNNQPQHF.

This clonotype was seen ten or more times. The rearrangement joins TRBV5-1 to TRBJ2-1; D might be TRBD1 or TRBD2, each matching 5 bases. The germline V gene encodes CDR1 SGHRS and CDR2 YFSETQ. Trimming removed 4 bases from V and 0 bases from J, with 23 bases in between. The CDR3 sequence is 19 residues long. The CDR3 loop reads CASSEDRDARGPSYNEQFF. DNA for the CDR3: TGCGCCAGCAGCGAAGACCGGGACGCGCGTGGGCCCTCCTACAATGAGCAGTTCTTC.